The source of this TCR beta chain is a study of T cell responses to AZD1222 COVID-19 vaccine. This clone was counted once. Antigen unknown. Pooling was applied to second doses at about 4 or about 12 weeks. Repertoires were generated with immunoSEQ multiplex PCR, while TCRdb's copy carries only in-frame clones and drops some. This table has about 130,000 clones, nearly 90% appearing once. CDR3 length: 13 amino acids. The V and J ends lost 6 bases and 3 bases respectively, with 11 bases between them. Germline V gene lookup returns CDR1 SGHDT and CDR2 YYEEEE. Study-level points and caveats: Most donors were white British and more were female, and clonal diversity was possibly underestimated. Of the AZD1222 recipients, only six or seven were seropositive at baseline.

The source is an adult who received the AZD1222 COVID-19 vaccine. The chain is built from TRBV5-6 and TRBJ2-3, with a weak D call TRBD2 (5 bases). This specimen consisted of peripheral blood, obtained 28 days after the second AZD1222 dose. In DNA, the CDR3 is TGTGCCAGCACCCCCCCGGGGACAGATACGCAGTATTTT. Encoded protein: CASTPPGTDTQYF.